A selection of T cell receptor beta chains follows, all from one sample in a study of shared clonotypes between healthy human individuals. The data were produced by immunoSEQ multiplex PCR, yet TCRdb's version contains in-frame clones alone and is incomplete. The sample includes some 1,900,000 clones, roughly 94% seen only once; the top ten take around 1%. The sample consisted of naive CD8+ T cells sorted from blood. Source of these receptors: a young man in good health. Both conserved end residues are part of each CDR3. The D gene is left open where the match is weak. Rows give clone size only sometimes, using once, few, many, or a class for an expanded clone.

cdr3_aa	cdr3_nt	j_call	clone_size	d_call	cdr3_length	v_call
CASSQDRFGGVYTDTQYF	TGCGCCAGCAGCCAAGATCGTTTCGGGGGGGTTTACACAGATACGCAGTATTTT	TRBJ2-3	NA	TRBD2	18	TRBV4-1
CASSSGGGPEQYF	TGTGCCAGCAGTTCGGGGGGGGGACCCGAGCAGTACTTC	TRBJ2-7	NA	TRBD2	13	TRBV27
CASSLGEGGIGPQHF	TGTGCCAGCAGCTTAGGAGAGGGAGGCATCGGGCCCCAGCATTTT	TRBJ1-5	once	NA	15	TRBV11-2
CASSAGTGRETGELFF	TGTGCCAGCAGTGCCGGGACAGGGCGAGAGACCGGGGAGCTGTTTTTT	TRBJ2-2	NA	TRBD1	16	TRBV27
CASSLGLAGGETQYF	TGTGCCAGCAGCTTGGGACTAGCGGGAGGAGAGACCCAGTACTTC	TRBJ2-5	NA	TRBD2	15	TRBV5-6
CASSHGQGVSYEQYF	TGTGCCAGCAGTCACGGACAGGGGGTCTCCTACGAGCAGTACTTC	TRBJ2-7	few	TRBD1	15	TRBV9
CASSQVQGTNSPLHF	TGCGCCAGCAGCCAAGTGCAAGGGACCAATTCACCCCTCCACTTT	TRBJ1-6	NA	NA	15	TRBV4-3
CASSLWAGLEAFF	TGTGCCAGCAGCTTGTGGGCAGGACTTGAAGCTTTCTTT	TRBJ1-1	NA	NA	13	TRBV5-6
CASSYSLSTDTQYF	TGTGCCAGCAGTTACTCGTTGAGCACAGATACGCAGTATTTT	TRBJ2-3	NA	NA	14	TRBV6-6
CASSPGGQGFDEQFF	TGTGCCAGCAGCCCGGGGGGACAGGGGTTTGATGAGCAGTTCTTC	TRBJ2-1	NA	TRBD1	15	TRBV9
CASSYLVGPTSYEQYF	TGTGCCAGCAGCTACCTAGTGGGTCCTACCTCCTACGAGCAGTACTTC	TRBJ2-7	NA	NA	16	TRBV28
CASSQFGTGAYNEQFF	TGTGCCAGCAGCCAATTCGGGACAGGTGCCTACAATGAGCAGTTCTTC	TRBJ2-1	NA	TRBD1	16	TRBV14
CASSDLSGGGTQYF	TGTGCCAGCAGTGATCTCTCCGGAGGGGGGACCCAGTACTTC	TRBJ2-5	NA	NA	14	TRBV6-1
CASSQISGRSYNEQFF	TGTGCCAGCAGCCAGATTAGCGGCCGCTCCTACAATGAGCAGTTCTTC	TRBJ2-1	NA	NA	16	TRBV14
CASSLEALGSYNEQFF	TGCGCCAGCAGCTTGGAGGCCCTCGGCTCCTACAATGAGCAGTTCTTC	TRBJ2-1	NA	NA	16	TRBV5-1
CAVGQPYEQYF	TGTGCCGTAGGGCAGCCCTACGAGCAGTACTTC	TRBJ2-7	NA	NA	11	TRBV28
CASALAGSSYEQYF	TGTGCCAGCGCACTAGCGGGGAGCTCCTACGAGCAGTACTTC	TRBJ2-7	NA	NA	14	TRBV21-1
CAFREGQGAGYEQYF	TGTGCCTTCAGAGAAGGACAGGGGGCGGGTTACGAGCAGTACTTC	TRBJ2-7	NA	TRBD1	15	TRBV30
CASSLLGGNTEAFF	TGTGCCAGCAGTTTATTAGGGGGGAACACTGAAGCTTTCTTT	TRBJ1-1	NA	NA	14	TRBV27
CASSFAGGPYEQYF	TGTGCCAGCAGTTTCGCGGGAGGGCCTTACGAGCAGTACTTC	TRBJ2-7	NA	TRBD2	14	TRBV27
CSSIGGYGEQFF	TGCAGCTCAATCGGAGGTTATGGTGAGCAGTTCTTC	TRBJ2-1	NA	NA	12	TRBV29-1
CASSTYYEQYF	TGTGCCAGCAGCACCTACTACGAGCAGTACTTC	TRBJ2-7	NA	NA	11	TRBV6-5
CASSLSIGHTYEQYF	TGTGCCAGCAGTTTATCGATTGGACACACCTACGAGCAGTACTTC	TRBJ2-7	NA	NA	15	TRBV27
CASSLTSGRETQYF	TGTGCCAGCAGCCTTACTAGCGGGAGAGAGACCCAGTACTTC	TRBJ2-5	NA	TRBD2	14	TRBV14
CASSRRTASRGLNTEAFF	TGTGCCAGCAGCCGAAGGACAGCCTCCCGAGGTTTGAACACTGAAGCTTTCTTT	TRBJ1-1	NA	NA	18	TRBV7-2
CASSLGGLADTYEQYF	TGTGCCAGCAGCTTAGGGGGACTAGCTGATACCTACGAGCAGTACTTC	TRBJ2-7	NA	TRBD2	16	TRBV11-2
CASSQSRGNEKLFF	TGTGCCAGCAGCCAATCCCGGGGGAATGAAAAACTGTTTTTT	TRBJ1-4	NA	NA	14	TRBV16
CASSGGLSYEQYF	TGTGCCAGCAGTGGAGGTCTATCCTACGAGCAGTACTTC	TRBJ2-7	NA	NA	13	TRBV7-9
CASKSASHGELFF	TGTGCCAGCAAATCCGCCTCCCACGGGGAGCTGTTTTTT	TRBJ2-2	NA	NA	13	TRBV27
CASSVTNEQFF	TGTGCCAGCAGCGTGACTAATGAGCAGTTCTTC	TRBJ2-1	NA	NA	11	TRBV9
CASSLGVNYGYTF	TGTGCCAGCAGCCTGGGGGTGAACTATGGCTACACCTTC	TRBJ1-2	NA	NA	13	TRBV11-2
CASSYYADEQFF	TGTGCCAGCAGTTACTACGCCGATGAGCAGTTCTTC	TRBJ2-1	once	NA	12	TRBV6-6
CASSSWENRVGDTIYF	TGTGCCAGCAGCTCGTGGGAGAACAGGGTAGGGGACACCATATATTTT	TRBJ1-3	NA	NA	16	TRBV5-6
CASSPFAAEEQYF	TGTGCCAGCTCACCTTTTGCTGCGGAAGAGCAGTACTTC	TRBJ2-7	NA	NA	13	TRBV18
CAGDRGDTDTQYF	TGTGCCGGGGACAGGGGAGACACAGATACGCAGTATTTT	TRBJ2-3	NA	TRBD1	13	TRBV30
CASSLSRGHSYEQYF	TGTGCCAGCAGTTTATCGAGGGGACACTCCTACGAGCAGTACTTC	TRBJ2-7	once	NA	15	TRBV27
CASSHRGEWETQYF	TGTGCCAGCAGCCACAGGGGGGAATGGGAGACCCAGTACTTC	TRBJ2-5	NA	TRBD1	14	TRBV6-5
CASSLDRNEQFF	TGTGCCAGCAGCTTGGACAGAAATGAGCAGTTCTTC	TRBJ2-1	NA	NA	12	TRBV5-4
CASSSIPDPTYEQYF	TGTGCCAGCAGCTCGATCCCGGACCCTACCTACGAGCAGTACTTC	TRBJ2-7	NA	NA	15	TRBV11-2
CASSLALSGGNYGYTF	TGTGCCAGCAGTTTAGCCCTCTCTGGGGGGAACTATGGCTACACCTTC	TRBJ1-2	NA	NA	16	TRBV28
CASSLRTVVGGELFF	TGTGCCAGCAGCCTCCGGACAGTGGTGGGCGGGGAGCTGTTTTTT	TRBJ2-2	NA	NA	15	TRBV7-9